This T cell receptor (beta chain) was recovered during a study of tumor and adjacent non-tumor tissue in lung cancer. For the study at large: Stage I to III disease affected about ten men and roughly 5 women aged about 31 to 85.

V was clipped by 7 bases and J by 13 bases; unmatched bases: 12. This CDR3 has 13 residues. CDR1 is MNHEY, CDR2 SMNVEV, per germline (reference sequence). The study, taken as a whole, reports: Top 100 clones took a larger repertoire share in normal lung. Higher tumor TCR diversity was associated with shorter survival.

A modified ARM-PCR protocol with three rounds of nested PCR amplified TCRbeta. One entry per CDR3 protein results from TCRdb running MiXCR on the multiplex PCR reads. The repertoire consists of more than 85,000 distinct CDR3 sequences, with about 63% occurring once and the leading ten covering around 20%. No cell sorting was done before RNA was extracted from the tissue. More than 3 cm separated this lung sample from the edge of the tumor. On this clonotype itself: The target antigen is unknown.

This TCR came from a man in his sixties with non-small cell lung cancer. The rearrangement links TRBV27 to TRBJ1-2; 10 nucleotides match TRBD1. Sequenced input: distant non-tumor lung tissue. This CDR3 reads CASNPGQGFCFTF. Here the CDR3 DNA reads TGTGCCAGCAACCCGGGACAGGGGTTCTGCTTCACCTTC.